This TCR beta chain was profiled in a study of OX40 agonist ivuxolimab in advanced cancers. Study as a whole: As their treatment, patients were administered ivuxolimab, an agonistic anti-OX40 (CD134) antibody.

Comments on this clone: What it binds is unknown.

CDR1 is SGDLS, CDR2 YYNGEE, per germline. The CDR3 consists of 16 residues. After removal of 0 bases from V and 1 base from J, the junction contained 6 bases not matched to a gene. Study results and limitations: At 0.1-3.0 mg/kg, partial responders had clonal expansion among the lowest observed. Dosing at 0.1 to 3.0 mg/kg was accompanied by clonal expansion of CD4+ and CD8+ blood T cells by week 6.

Some clones are missing from TCRdb's copy, which holds only in-frame ones; the method was immunoSEQ multiplex PCR. Of about 49,000 clones listed, around 85% are singletons. The chain couples TRBV9 to TRBJ1-1; 7 bases align to TRBD1. Sequencing was performed on CD4+ or CD8+ T cells sorted from blood, taken in a trial of the OX40 agonist ivuxolimab. This TCR was recovered from an adult with an advanced solid tumor such as melanoma, head and neck, liver or kidney cancer. In DNA form, the CDR3 reads TGTGCCAGCAGCGTAGATCCCCAGGGGGGGAACACTGAAGCTTTCTTT. Translating it yields CASSVDPQGGNTEAFF. Based on the CDR3 plus reference TRBV9 and TRBJ1-1, the full variable domain is DSGVTQTPKHLITATGQRVTLRCSPRSGDLSVYWYQQSLDQGLQFLIQYYNGEERAKGNILERFSAQQFPDLHSELNLSSLELGDSALYFCASSVDPQGGNTEAFFGQGTRLTVV.